This T cell receptor (beta chain) originates from a study of T-cell reconstitution after alpha-beta-depleted transplantation in children. For TCRbeta, the library was prepared with unique molecular identifiers. TCRdb itself ran the PCR reads through MiXCR, one entry per CDR3 protein. The sample contains about 640,000 distinct CDR3 sequences, 15% to 20% of which appear only once. Per germline, CDR1 KGHDR and CDR2 SFDVKD. CDR3 size: 15 residues. V was clipped by 3 bases and J by 7 bases, with 15 bases between them. The sequences come from PBMCs from the stem cell graft donor, collected from the stem cell graft. The clonotype originates from a human donor who donated a stem cell graft to a child with acute myeloid leukemia. The chain employs TRBV24-1 and TRBJ2-1; the D gene is possibly TRBD2 (5 bases). The chain's CDR3 is CATSDPRGVRNEQFF. CDR3 sequence (DNA): TGTGCCACCAGTGATCCCCGGGGAGTTAGGAATGAGCAGTTCTTC.